The source of this T cell receptor (beta chain) is a study of cytomegalovirus exposure and HLA in healthy donors. Germline values: CDR1 KGHSH, CDR2 LQKENI. This CDR3 region has 15 residues. Losses at the gene ends were 4 bases for V and 1 base for J; bases not matched to a gene: 6. As regards this clone: Antigen specificity is unknown.

Generated by immunoSEQ multiplex PCR, the TCRdb table keeps only in-frame clones and is missing some. The sample has 100,000 to 150,000 clones, 89% seen once. General study results and limits: A few chains linked to CMV were shown in vitro to be specific for CMV antigens.

This TCR came from a woman aged 18-29 years in good health and CMV-seronegative. The specimen sequenced was PBMCs. The chain uses TRBV18 and TRBJ1-2; TRBD1 aligns across 7 bases. The CDR3: CASSQQGQHNYGYTF. The DNA for the CDR3 is TGTGCCAGCTCACAACAGGGACAGCATAACTATGGCTACACCTTC.